This T cell receptor (beta chain) was identified during a study of identical twins. Study-wide results and caveats: Abundant beta clonotypes from cord blood bore fewer insertions; memory repertoires lacked this pattern. Conclusions were drawn cross-sectionally by statistical analysis, without following the same donors. Models, which agreed with sharing between unrelated individuals, nonetheless underestimated the out-of-frame TCR alpha sharing seen in monozygotic twins.

Healthy Caucasians supplied all donations. Of note for this clonotype: Its antigen remains unknown.

TCRdb reprocessed the 5' RACE reads with MiXCR, giving one entry per CDR3 protein. The table records around 1.7 million distinct CDR3 sequences, about 32% of them present only once. Germline V gene sequence: CDR1 DFQATT, CDR2 SNEGSKA (reference sequence). CDR3 size: 15 residues. V lost 3 bases to trimming and J lost 9 bases; unmatched junction nucleotides: 12. The receptor was derived from a newborn girl in good health. This chain links TRBV20-1 with TRBJ1-4; 8 bases agree with TRBD1. The sample taken for sequencing was cord blood. CDR3 sequence (DNA): TGCAGTGCTAGGCGCGGACAGGGAGGGCAAAAAAAACTGTTTTTT. Protein product: CSARRGQGGQKKLFF.